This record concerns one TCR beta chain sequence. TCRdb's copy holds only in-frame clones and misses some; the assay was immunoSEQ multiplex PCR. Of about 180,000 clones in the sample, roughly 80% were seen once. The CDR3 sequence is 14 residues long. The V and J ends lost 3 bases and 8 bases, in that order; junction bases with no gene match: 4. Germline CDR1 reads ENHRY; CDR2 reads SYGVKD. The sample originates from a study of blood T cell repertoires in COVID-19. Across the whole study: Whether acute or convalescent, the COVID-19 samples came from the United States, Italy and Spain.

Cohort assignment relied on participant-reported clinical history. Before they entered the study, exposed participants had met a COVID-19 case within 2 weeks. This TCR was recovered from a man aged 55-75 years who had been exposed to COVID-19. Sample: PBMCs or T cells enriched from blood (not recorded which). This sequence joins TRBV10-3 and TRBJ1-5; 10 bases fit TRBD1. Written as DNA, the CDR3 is TGTGCCATCAGTGATGGGACAGGGGAAGAGCCCCAGCATTTT. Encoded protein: CAISDGTGEEPQHF.